Described below is a single TCR beta chain sequence and its context. This entry is derived from a study of control samples from healthy donors and cancer patients. The data were produced by immunoSEQ multiplex PCR, yet TCRdb's version contains in-frame clones alone and is incomplete. The sample carries around 140,000 clones, 92% recorded once. V lost 1 base and J lost 6; bases outside the gene matches: 4. CDR3 size: 15 residues. Germline CDR1 LNHDA, CDR2 SQIVND (reference sequence). This chain connects TRBV19 to TRBJ1-5, with 9 bases aligning to TRBD1. Specimen: blood. The TCR was taken from a man aged 18 to 29 in good health. CDR3 residues: CASSIGQGGSQPQHF. CDR3 bases: TGTGCCAGTAGTATAGGACAGGGGGGAAGTCAGCCCCAGCATTTT.